Presented here are 30 T cell receptor beta chains from one specimen sequenced in a study of CD8 T cells in ankylosing spondylitis. A single record per CDR3 protein comes from TCRdb applying MiXCR to the 5' RACE reads. The sample yields under 250,000 distinct CDR3 sequences, roughly 10% seen once. Sequenced material: blood, either unsorted or a sorted T cell fraction (not recorded which). The receptors here all came from a male donor with ankylosing spondylitis or in good health (not recorded which).

The chain recombines TRBV20-1 with TRBJ1-3; 9 positions agree with TRBD1. The CDR3 totals 14 residues. Germline V CDR1 and CDR2: DFQATT, SNEGSKA (reference sequence). V lost 6 bases and J lost 4; bases outside the gene matches: 7. CDR3 nucleotides: TGCAGTGCAGGACAGGGGAGCTACGGAAACACCATATATTTT. Protein product: CSAGQGSYGNTIYF.

This clonotype was seen only a few times. The genes are TRBV10-3 and TRBJ2-1; D may be TRBD1 (5 bases). The length of the CDR3 is 13 residues. Germline V gene data show CDR1 as ENHRY and CDR2 as SYGVKD. Trimming removed 8 bases from V and 2 bases from J, with 10 bases in between. In DNA, the CDR3 is TGTGCCATCCAGGGCCTCCCCTACAATGAGCAGTTCTTC. Residues: CAIQGLPYNEQFF.

This clonotype occurred many times. The chain employs TRBV20-1 and TRBJ2-7; 13 bases fit TRBD2. The CDR3 has 15 amino acids. Trimming at V came to 1 base and at J to 7 bases, leaving 7 bases not matched to a gene. In germline, CDR1 is DFQATT, CDR2 SNEGSKA (reference sequence). The CDR3 spells CSARVRTSGSWEQYF. The CDR3 DNA follows: TGCAGTGCTAGAGTCCGGACTAGCGGGAGTTGGGAGCAGTACTTC.

The chain is built from TRBV7-8 and TRBJ2-5; TRBD2 matches at 9 bases. The CDR3 sequence is 15 residues long. V shed 3 bases, J shed 1 base, and the junction held 3 bases outside the gene matches. Germline-derived CDR1 and CDR2 are SGHVS and FQNEAQ. CDR3 sequence (DNA): TGTGCCAGCAGCTTCCTAGCGGGAACCCAAGAGACCCAGTACTTC. It encodes CASSFLAGTQETQYF.

This clonotype was counted many times. J is TRBJ2-1 and V is TRBV28; 8 nucleotides align to TRBD2. With 5 bases clipped from V and 8 bases from J, the junction kept 17 bases outside the gene matches. The CDR3 sequence is 17 residues long. Germline V gives CDR1 MDHEN, CDR2 SYDVKM. As DNA, the CDR3 is TGTGCCAGCAGTGAATCAAGGGGACTAGGAAGTTTCGATGAGCAGTTCTTC. It is translated as CASSESRGLGSFDEQFF.

The sample holds many counts of this clonotype. The J gene is TRBJ2-3, the V gene TRBV7-2; TRBD2 is a possible D gene (6 bases). Germline assignment: CDR1 SGHTA and CDR2 FQGNSA. Between the trimmed V and J ends, which lost 1 base and 2 bases, there was a span of 13 bases. The CDR3 has 16 amino acids. CDR3 nucleotide sequence: TGTGCCAGCAGCTTAGTCGGTAGCGGAACCACAGATACGCAGTATTTT. Its translation is CASSLVGSGTTDTQYF.

This clonotype was detected many times. This rearrangement joins TRBV29-1 to TRBJ2-7; D is uncertain. The CDR3 contains 13 residues. Deletions cut 2 bases from V and 3 bases from J, with 11 bases between. Germline CDR1 and CDR2: SQVTM and ANQGSEA. For the CDR3, the DNA is TGCAGCGTTGAAATCGACACCAACTACGAGCAGTACTTC. It translates to CSVEIDTNYEQYF.

The chain combines TRBV29-1 with TRBJ2-1, with 10 bases matching TRBD2. The CDR3 has 18 amino acids. In germline, CDR1 is SQVTM, CDR2 ANQGSEA. V shed 1 base, J shed 0 bases, and the junction held 9 bases outside the gene matches. Written as DNA, the CDR3 is TGCAGCGTTGAAGGCGATAGCGGGGGGTACCTCTCCTACAATGAGCAGTTCTTC. Translation gives CSVEGDSGGYLSYNEQFF.

This clonotype was observed many times. The J gene is TRBJ2-7, the V gene TRBV29-1, with no clear D. The V gene's germline CDR1 is SQVTM and CDR2 ANQGSEA. This CDR3 has 15 amino acids. V lost 2 bases to trimming and J lost 0 bases, with 14 bases between them. CDR3 residues: CSVEMSDPSSYEQYF. The CDR3 region has the DNA TGCAGCGTTGAAATGTCCGATCCGAGCTCCTACGAGCAGTACTTC.

This clonotype was observed at least ten times. The V gene is TRBV29-1, the J gene TRBJ1-2; weak D call: TRBD1 (5 bases). Trimming stripped 0 bases from V and 13 bases from J, with 15 bases between. The CDR3 loop spans 12 amino acids. Germline CDR1 SQVTM, CDR2 ANQGSEA. The CDR3 DNA follows: TGCAGCGTTGAAGAAATGGGTGGGGCGACCACCTTC. Encoded protein: CSVEEMGGATTF.

This clonotype has at least ten counts. This chain links TRBV15 with TRBJ2-7; the D is unclear. Germline V gene lookup returns CDR1 LNHNV and CDR2 YYDKDF (reference sequence). This CDR3 region has 15 residues. V dropped 0 bases and J dropped 0 bases, with 9 bases sitting between them. CDR3 residues: CATSRDTGSSYEQYF. CDR3 DNA sequence: TGTGCCACCAGCAGAGACACCGGGTCCTCCTACGAGCAGTACTTC.

This clonotype was seen a single time. The CDR3 sequence is CASSGGRYEQYF. CDR3 sequence (DNA): TGTGCCAGCAGTGGGGGGCGCTACGAGCAGTACTTC. The chain has TRBV27 and TRBJ2-7, with D perhaps assigned TRBD1 or TRBD2 (6 bases each). V dropped 5 bases and J dropped 3 bases, with 8 bases sitting between them. The germline V gene encodes CDR1 MNHEY and CDR2 SMNVEV (reference sequence). The CDR3 has 12 residues.

This clonotype was counted at least ten times. The chain links TRBV15 to TRBJ2-7; perhaps TRBD1 as D (6 bases). The CDR3 consists of 13 residues. The germline V gene encodes CDR1 LNHNV and CDR2 YYDKDF (reference sequence). The V end lost 5 bases, the J end lost 2 bases, and 10 bases lay between the germline ends. The DNA of the CDR3 is TGTGCCACCAGCCGGGACACTACCTACGAGCAGTACTTC. This encodes CATSRDTTYEQYF.

This clonotype occurred a few times. The J gene is TRBJ1-1, the V gene TRBV5-1; D unresolved. In germline, CDR1 is SGHRS, CDR2 YFSETQ. V shed 1 base and J shed 0 bases, with 7 bases lying between them. The CDR3 consists of 14 residues. The CDR3 spells CASSLPQMNTEAFF. The CDR3 bases are TGCGCCAGCAGCTTGCCACAGATGAACACTGAAGCTTTCTTT. Filled out from reference TRBV5-1 and TRBJ1-1, the complete variable domain reads KAGVTQTPRYLIKTRGQQVTLSCSPISGHRSVSWYQQTPGQGLQFLFEYFSETQRNKGNFPGRFSGRQFSNSRSEMNVSTLELGDSALYLCASSLPQMNTEAFFGQGTRLTVV.

Comment on this clonotype: This may be a read error: a much more frequent sequence differs by one nucleotide. The chain uses TRBV6-6 and TRBJ2-1; a possible D gene is TRBD1 (6 bases). This CDR3 is 13 amino acids long. CDR1 is MNHNY, CDR2 SVGAGI, per germline (reference sequence). The V and J ends lost 4 bases and 6 bases respectively, with 10 bases between them. Here the CDR3 DNA reads TGTGCCAGCAGTTGCCAGGGGACCAATGAGCAGTTCTTC. Translation: CASSCQGTNEQFF.

This clonotype was found many times. This chain joins TRBV29-1 and TRBJ2-2, with D hard to call. Germline lookup yields CDR1 SQVTM and CDR2 ANQGSEA. The CDR3 has 11 residues. The CDR3 coding sequence is TGCGTCGTCCAGAACACCGGGGAGCTGTTTTTT. Amino acid sequence: CVVQNTGELFF.

The chain uses TRBV2 and TRBJ2-1; 9 bases are a match to TRBD2. The trim removed 3 bases at V and 2 bases at J, leaving 5 bases unmatched. This CDR3 has 16 residues. Germline loops: CDR1 SNHLY, CDR2 FYNNEI. CDR3: CASSDGGGRAYNEQFF. In DNA form, the CDR3 reads TGTGCCAGCAGTGATGGAGGCGGGAGGGCCTACAATGAGCAGTTCTTC.

This clonotype appeared a single time. A clone one base away is much larger, so this may be a read error. DNA of the CDR3: TGTGCCAGCAGTCCCAAGCGGGGCTTGGATGAGCAGTTCTTC. It specifies CASSPKRGLDEQFF. V usage is TRBV7-8 and J usage is TRBJ2-1; 7 bases fit TRBD2. V lost 6 bases and J lost 8; bases outside the gene matches: 10. From germline, CDR1 is SGHVS and CDR2 FQNEAQ. The CDR3 is 14 amino acids. Supplemented by reference TRBV7-8 and TRBJ2-1, the full variable domain reads GAGVSQSPRYKVAKRGQDVALRCDPISGHVSLFWYQQALGQGPEFLTYFQNEAQLDKSGLPSDRFFAERPEGSVSTLKIQRTQQEDSAVYLCASSPKRGLDEQFFGPGTRLTVL.

The chain links TRBV28 to TRBJ2-7; D remains unclear. The CDR3 loop spans 12 amino acids. In germline, CDR1 is MDHEN, CDR2 SYDVKM. V was clipped by 7 bases and J by 6 bases, with 13 bases between them. CDR3 protein: CASTSLRSEQYF. CDR3 sequence (DNA): TGTGCCAGCACCTCCCTCCGGAGCGAGCAGTACTTC. Using reference TRBV28 and TRBJ2-7 for the parts outside the CDR3, the full variable domain is DVKVTQSSRYLVKRTGEKVFLECVQDMDHENMFWYRQDPGLGLRLIYFSYDVKMKEKGDIPEGYSVSREKKERFSLILESASTNQTSMYLCASTSLRSEQYFGPGTRLTVT.

Many counts were recorded for this clonotype. The chain joins TRBV28 to TRBJ1-1, with 7 positions matching TRBD1. The V gene's germline CDR1 is MDHEN and CDR2 SYDVKM. Trimming removed 2 bases from V and 11 bases from J; junction bases left unmatched: 11. The CDR3 is made up of 14 amino acids. CDR3 sequence reads: CASSLSSARGIAFF. CDR3 sequence (DNA): TGTGCCAGCAGTTTAAGCTCCGCCAGGGGGATCGCTTTCTTT.

This clonotype was counted many times. The rearrangement links TRBV20-1 to TRBJ1-4; D call uncertain. V gave up 1 base and J gave up 4 bases, with 10 bases separating them. This CDR3 contains 14 residues. CDR1 is DFQATT and CDR2 is SNEGSKA in the germline V gene (reference sequence). The CDR3 nucleotides read TGCAGTGCTAGAGTGGGGAGTGATAATGAAAAACTGTTTTTT. It specifies CSARVGSDNEKLFF.

The table lists this clonotype with many counts. The genes are TRBV20-1 and TRBJ1-5; D is uncertain. CDR3 length: 13 amino acids. Germline V lookup: CDR1 DFQATT, CDR2 SNEGSKA (reference sequence). The ends were cut back, 5 bases at V and 0 bases at J, with 8 bases in the middle. The CDR3 region is CSAAFGSNQPQHF. The CDR3 bases are TGCAGTGCTGCTTTCGGTAGCAATCAGCCCCAGCATTTT.

At least ten counts were recorded for this clonotype. The gene calls are TRBV6-4 and TRBJ2-3; unclear D gene. Trimming pared 0 bases from V and 2 bases from J, leaving 3 bases between. Per germline, CDR1 MRHNA and CDR2 SNTAGT. The CDR3 is 13 residues long. The CDR3 here is CASSDSDTDTQYF. The CDR3 nucleotides are TGTGCCAGCAGTGACTCAGACACAGATACGCAGTATTTT.

In its sample, this clonotype was seen many times. The gene calls are TRBV5-5 and TRBJ2-2; no clear D. The CDR3 is 15 residues long. CDR1 SGHKS and CDR2 YYEKEE come from the germline V gene (reference sequence). V dropped 6 bases and J dropped 2 bases, with 14 bases sitting between them. DNA of the CDR3: TGTGCCAGCACCGCATCCCGCTCAAACACCGGGGAGCTGTTTTTT. Translating gives CASTASRSNTGELFF.

This clonotype has a count of ten or more. The CDR3 region has the DNA TGCGCCAGCAGCATCCGCGGACAGGGTCCTAATGAAAAACTGTTTTTT. The encoded protein is CASSIRGQGPNEKLFF. The chain uses TRBV5-1 and TRBJ1-4, with TRBD1 matching over 8 bases. CDR3 length: 16 amino acids. Germline values: CDR1 SGHRS, CDR2 YFSETQ. The ends lost 4 bases at V and 3 bases at J; junction bases unmatched: 8.

The rearrangement uses TRBV6-5 and TRBJ2-7, with D perhaps TRBD2 (5 bases). V was trimmed by 0 bases and J by 5 bases, leaving 14 bases between them. The CDR3 loop spans 15 amino acids. From germline, CDR1 is MNHEY and CDR2 SVGAGI. The CDR3 protein is CASSYSIVRADEQYF. CDR3 sequence (DNA): TGTGCCAGCAGTTACTCGATTGTCCGAGCGGACGAGCAGTACTTC.

There are many counts of this clonotype. The chain employs TRBV2 and TRBJ2-3; D is uncertain. The CDR3 is 11 residues long. With 7 bases removed from V and 3 bases from J, the gap between germline ends came to 5 bases. From germline, CDR1 is SNHLY and CDR2 FYNNEI. The CDR3 DNA reads TGTGCCAGCACCGCGACAGATACGCAGTATTTT. Its protein product is CASTATDTQYF.

The chain is built from TRBV10-3 and TRBJ2-1, with 7 positions matching TRBD2. The germline V gene has CDR1 ENHRY and CDR2 SYGVKD. The CDR3 extends over 13 amino acids. With V trimmed by 6 bases and J by 4 bases, 3 bases remained unmatched. The CDR3 sequence is CAIRAGTYNEQFF. For the CDR3, the DNA is TGTGCCATCAGAGCGGGAACGTACAATGAGCAGTTCTTC.

This clonotype turned up a few times. V and J are TRBV5-1 and TRBJ2-5; D is unclear. The CDR3 runs 14 residues. Germline V gene sequence: CDR1 SGHRS, CDR2 YFSETQ. Deletions cut 2 bases from V and 5 bases from J, with 13 bases between. The CDR3 DNA reads TGCGCCAGCAGCTTCTGGGGTTCTCGGGAGACCCAGTACTTC. It translates to CASSFWGSRETQYF.

The chain recombines TRBV6-4 with TRBJ2-1; D is uncertain. Germline CDR1 is MRHNA and CDR2 is SNTAGT. This CDR3 contains 13 residues. Between the trimmed V and J ends, which lost 0 bases and 8 bases, there was a span of 8 bases. The CDR3 DNA follows: TGTGCCAGCAGTGACTCGGTATGGGATGAGCAGTTCTTC. As protein: CASSDSVWDEQFF.